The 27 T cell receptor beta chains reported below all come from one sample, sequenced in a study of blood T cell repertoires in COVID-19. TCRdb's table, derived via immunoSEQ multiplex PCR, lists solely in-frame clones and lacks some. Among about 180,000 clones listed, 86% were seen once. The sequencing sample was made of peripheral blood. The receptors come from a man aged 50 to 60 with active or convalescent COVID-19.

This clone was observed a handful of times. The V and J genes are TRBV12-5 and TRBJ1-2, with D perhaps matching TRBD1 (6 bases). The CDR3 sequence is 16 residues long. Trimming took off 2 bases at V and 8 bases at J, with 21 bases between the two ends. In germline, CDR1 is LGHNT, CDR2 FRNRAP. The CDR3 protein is CASGLTTGPQTIGYTF. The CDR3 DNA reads TGTGCTAGTGGTTTGACGACAGGTCCCCAAACTATCGGCTACACCTTC.

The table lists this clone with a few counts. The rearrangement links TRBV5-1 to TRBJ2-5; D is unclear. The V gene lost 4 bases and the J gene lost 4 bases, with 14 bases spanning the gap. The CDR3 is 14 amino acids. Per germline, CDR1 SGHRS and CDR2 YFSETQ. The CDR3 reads CASSAILVGETQYF. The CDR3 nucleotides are TGCGCCAGCAGCGCCATATTGGTCGGAGAGACCCAGTACTTC.

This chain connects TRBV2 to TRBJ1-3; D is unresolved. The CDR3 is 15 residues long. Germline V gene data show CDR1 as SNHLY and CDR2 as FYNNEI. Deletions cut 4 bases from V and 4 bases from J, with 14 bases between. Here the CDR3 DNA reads TGTGCCAGCAGTGCCGAGGGTGGCTCAGGAAACACCATATATTTT. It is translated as CASSAEGGSGNTIYF.

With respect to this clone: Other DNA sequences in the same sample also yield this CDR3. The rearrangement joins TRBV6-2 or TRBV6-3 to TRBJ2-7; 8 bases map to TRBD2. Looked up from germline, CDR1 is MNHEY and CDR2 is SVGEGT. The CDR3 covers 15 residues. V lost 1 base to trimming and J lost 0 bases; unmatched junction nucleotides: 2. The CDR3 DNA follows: TGTGCCAGCAGTTACTTAACTAGCGGCTCCTACGAGCAGTACTTC. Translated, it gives CASSYLTSGSYEQYF.

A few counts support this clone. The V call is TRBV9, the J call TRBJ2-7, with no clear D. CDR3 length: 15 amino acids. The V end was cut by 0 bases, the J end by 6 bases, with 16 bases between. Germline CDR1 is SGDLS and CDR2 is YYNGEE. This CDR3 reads CASSVGASPGSEQYF. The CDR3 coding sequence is TGTGCCAGCAGCGTAGGGGCGTCTCCTGGGTCCGAGCAGTACTTC.

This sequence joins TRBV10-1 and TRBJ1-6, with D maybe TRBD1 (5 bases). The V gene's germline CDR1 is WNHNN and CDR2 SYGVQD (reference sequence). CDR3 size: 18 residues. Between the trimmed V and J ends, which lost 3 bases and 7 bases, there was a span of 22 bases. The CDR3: CASSEKGARLGVNSPLHF. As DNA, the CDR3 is TGCGCCAGCAGTGAAAAAGGGGCCCGTCTCGGCGTGAATTCACCCCTCCACTTT.

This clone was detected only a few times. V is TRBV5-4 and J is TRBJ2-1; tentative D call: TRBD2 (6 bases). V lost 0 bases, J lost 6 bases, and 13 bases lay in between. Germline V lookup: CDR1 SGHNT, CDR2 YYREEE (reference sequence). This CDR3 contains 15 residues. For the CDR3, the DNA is TGTGCCAGCAGCTTGGGTGCGGGACCCCGCAATGAGCAGTTCTTC. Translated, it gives CASSLGAGPRNEQFF. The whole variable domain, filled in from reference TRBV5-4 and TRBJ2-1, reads ETGVTQSPTHLIKTRGQQVTLRCSSQSGHNTVSWYQQALGQGPQFIFQYYREEENGRGNFPPRFSGLQFPNYSSELNVNALELDDSALYLCASSLGAGPRNEQFFGPGTRLTVL.

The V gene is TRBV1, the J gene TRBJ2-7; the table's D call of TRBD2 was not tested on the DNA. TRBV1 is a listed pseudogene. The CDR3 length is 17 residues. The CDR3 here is CTSSRITSGGRLSEQYF. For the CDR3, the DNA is TGCACCAGCAGCCGTATAACTAGCGGAGGACGCCTAAGCGAGCAGTACTTC.

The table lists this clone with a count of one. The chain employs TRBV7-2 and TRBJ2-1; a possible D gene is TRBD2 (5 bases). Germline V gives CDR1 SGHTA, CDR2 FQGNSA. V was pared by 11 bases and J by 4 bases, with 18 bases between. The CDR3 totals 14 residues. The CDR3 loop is CAVTRGRGYNEQFF. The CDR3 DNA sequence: TGTGCCGTGACAAGAGGGCGAGGGTACAATGAGCAGTTCTTC.

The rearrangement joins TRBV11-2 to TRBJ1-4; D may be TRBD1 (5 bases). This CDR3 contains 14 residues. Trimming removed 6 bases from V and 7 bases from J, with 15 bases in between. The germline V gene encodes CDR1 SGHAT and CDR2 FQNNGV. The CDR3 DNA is TGTGCCAGCAGGCGGACCCTGGGGGGTGAAAAACTGTTTTTT. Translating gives CASRRTLGGEKLFF.

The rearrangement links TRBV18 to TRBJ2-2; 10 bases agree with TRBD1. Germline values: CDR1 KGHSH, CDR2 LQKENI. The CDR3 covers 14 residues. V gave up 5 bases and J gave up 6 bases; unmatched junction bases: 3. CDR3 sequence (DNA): TGTGCCAGCTCATCCGGACAGGGGGCCGGGGAGCTGTTTTTT. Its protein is CASSSGQGAGELFF. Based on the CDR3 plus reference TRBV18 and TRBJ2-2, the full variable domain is NAGVMQNPRHLVRRRGQEARLRCSPMKGHSHVYWYRQLPEEGLKFMVYLQKENIIDESGMPKERFSAEFPKEGPSILRIQQVVRGDSAAYFCASSSGQGAGELFFGEGSRLTVL.

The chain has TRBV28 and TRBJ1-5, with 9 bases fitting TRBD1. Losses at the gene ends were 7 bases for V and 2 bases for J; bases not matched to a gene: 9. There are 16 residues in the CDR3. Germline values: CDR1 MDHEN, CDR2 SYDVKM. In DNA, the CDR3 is TGTGCCAGCAAATTGGGAGGGACAGGGCGCAATCAGCCCCAGCATTTT. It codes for CASKLGGTGRNQPQHF. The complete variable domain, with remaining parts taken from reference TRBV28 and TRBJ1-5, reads DVKVTQSSRYLVKRTGEKVFLECVQDMDHENMFWYRQDPGLGLRLIYFSYDVKMKEKGDIPEGYSVSREKKERFSLILESASTNQTSMYLCASKLGGTGRNQPQHFGDGTRLSIL.

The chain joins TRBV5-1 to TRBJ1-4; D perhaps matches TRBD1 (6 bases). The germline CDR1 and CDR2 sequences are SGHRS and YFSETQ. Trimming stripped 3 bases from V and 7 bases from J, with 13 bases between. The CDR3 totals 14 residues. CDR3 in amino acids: CASSSQGRGEKLFF. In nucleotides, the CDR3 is TGCGCCAGCAGCTCACAGGGAAGGGGTGAAAAACTGTTTTTT. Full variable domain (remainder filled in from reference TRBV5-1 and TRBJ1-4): KAGVTQTPRYLIKTRGQQVTLSCSPISGHRSVSWYQQTPGQGLQFLFEYFSETQRNKGNFPGRFSGRQFSNSRSEMNVSTLELGDSALYLCASSSQGRGEKLFFGSGTQLSVL.

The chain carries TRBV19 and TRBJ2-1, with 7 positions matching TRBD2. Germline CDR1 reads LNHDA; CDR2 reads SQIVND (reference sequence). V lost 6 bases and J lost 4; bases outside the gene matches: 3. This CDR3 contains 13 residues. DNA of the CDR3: TGTGCCAGTAGCAGCGGGAATTACAATGAGCAGTTCTTC. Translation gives CASSSGNYNEQFF.

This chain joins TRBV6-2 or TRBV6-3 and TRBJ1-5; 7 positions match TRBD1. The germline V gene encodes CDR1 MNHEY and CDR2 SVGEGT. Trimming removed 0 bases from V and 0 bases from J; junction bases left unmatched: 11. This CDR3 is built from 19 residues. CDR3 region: CASSYSVGTEAYSNQPQHF. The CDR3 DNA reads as TGTGCCAGCAGTTACTCGGTAGGGACAGAGGCTTATAGCAATCAGCCCCAGCATTTT.

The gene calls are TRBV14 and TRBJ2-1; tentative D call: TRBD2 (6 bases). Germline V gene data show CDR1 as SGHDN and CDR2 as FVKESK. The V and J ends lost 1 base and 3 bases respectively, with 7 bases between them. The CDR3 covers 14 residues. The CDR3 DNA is TGTGCCAGCAGCCAAGGCGGGAACTACAATGAGCAGTTCTTC. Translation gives CASSQGGNYNEQFF.

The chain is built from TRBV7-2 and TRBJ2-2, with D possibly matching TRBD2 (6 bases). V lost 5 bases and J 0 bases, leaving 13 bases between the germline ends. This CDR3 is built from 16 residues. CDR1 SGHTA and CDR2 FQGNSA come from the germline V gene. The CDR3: CASSPLTSPNTGELFF. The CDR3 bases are TGTGCCAGCAGCCCGCTGACTAGTCCGAACACCGGGGAGCTGTTTTTT.

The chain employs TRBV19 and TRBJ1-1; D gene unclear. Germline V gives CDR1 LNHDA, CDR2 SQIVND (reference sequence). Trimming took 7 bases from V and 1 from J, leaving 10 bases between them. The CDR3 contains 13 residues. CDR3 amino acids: CASKRASNTEAFF. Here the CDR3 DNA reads TGTGCCAGTAAAAGAGCTTCGAACACTGAAGCTTTCTTT.

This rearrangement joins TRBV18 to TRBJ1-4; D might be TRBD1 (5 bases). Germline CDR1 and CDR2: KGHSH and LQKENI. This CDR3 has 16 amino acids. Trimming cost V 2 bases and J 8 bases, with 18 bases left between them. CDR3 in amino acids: CASSPIQVGEREKLFF. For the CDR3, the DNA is TGTGCCAGCTCACCAATCCAAGTAGGGGAACGGGAAAAACTGTTTTTT. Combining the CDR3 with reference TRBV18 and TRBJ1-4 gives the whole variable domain NAGVMQNPRHLVRRRGQEARLRCSPMKGHSHVYWYRQLPEEGLKFMVYLQKENIIDESGMPKERFSAEFPKEGPSILRIQQVVRGDSAAYFCASSPIQVGEREKLFFGSGTQLSVL.

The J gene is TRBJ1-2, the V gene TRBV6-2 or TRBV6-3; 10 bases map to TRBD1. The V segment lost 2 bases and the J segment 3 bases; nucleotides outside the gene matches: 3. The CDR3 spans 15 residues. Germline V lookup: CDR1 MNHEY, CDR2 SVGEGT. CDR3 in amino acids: CASSYPGTGDYGYTF. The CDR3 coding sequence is TGTGCCAGCAGTTACCCCGGGACAGGGGACTATGGCTACACCTTC.

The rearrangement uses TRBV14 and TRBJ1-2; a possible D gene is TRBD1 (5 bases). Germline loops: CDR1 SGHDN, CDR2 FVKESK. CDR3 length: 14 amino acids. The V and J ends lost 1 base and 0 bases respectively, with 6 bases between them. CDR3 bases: TGTGCCAGCAGCCAAGGACAGTCTAACTATGGCTACACCTTC. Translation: CASSQGQSNYGYTF. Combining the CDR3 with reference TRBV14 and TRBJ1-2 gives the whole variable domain EAGVTQFPSHSVIEKGQTVTLRCDPISGHDNLYWYRRVMGKEIKFLLHFVKESKQDESGMPNNRFLAERTGGTYSTLKVQPAELEDSGVYFCASSQGQSNYGYTFGSGTRLTVV.

The CDR3 region is CASSIGSGVGNTIYF. The CDR3 DNA reads as TGTGCCAGTAGTATCGGGTCAGGGGTCGGAAACACCATATATTTT. J is TRBJ1-3 and V is TRBV19, with TRBD1 as a possible D gene (6 bases). Germline V gene sequence: CDR1 LNHDA, CDR2 SQIVND (reference sequence). V was pared by 3 bases and J by 4 bases, with 13 bases between. The CDR3 runs 15 residues.

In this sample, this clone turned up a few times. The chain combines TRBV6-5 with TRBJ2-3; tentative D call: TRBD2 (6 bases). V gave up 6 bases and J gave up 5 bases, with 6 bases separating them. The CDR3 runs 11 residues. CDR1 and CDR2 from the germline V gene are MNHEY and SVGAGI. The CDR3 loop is CASREGDTQYF. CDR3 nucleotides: TGTGCCAGCAGGGAGGGAGATACGCAGTATTTT.

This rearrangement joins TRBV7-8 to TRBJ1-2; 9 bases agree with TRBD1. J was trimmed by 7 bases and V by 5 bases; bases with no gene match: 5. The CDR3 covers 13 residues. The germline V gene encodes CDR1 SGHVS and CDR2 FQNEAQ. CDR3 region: CASSPQGAFGYTF. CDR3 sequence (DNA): TGTGCCAGCAGCCCACAGGGGGCCTTTGGCTACACCTTC.

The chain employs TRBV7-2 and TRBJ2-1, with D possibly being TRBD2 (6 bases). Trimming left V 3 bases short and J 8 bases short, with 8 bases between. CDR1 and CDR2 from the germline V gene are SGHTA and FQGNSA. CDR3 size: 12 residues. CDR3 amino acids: CASSFSGDEQFF. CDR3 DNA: TGTGCCAGCAGCTTTTCGGGGGATGAGCAGTTCTTC. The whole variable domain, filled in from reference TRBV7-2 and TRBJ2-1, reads GAGVSQSPSNKVTEKGKDVELRCDPISGHTALYWYRQSLGQGLEFLIYFQGNSAPDKSGLPSDRFSAERTGGSVSTLTIQRTQQEDSAVYLCASSFSGDEQFFGPGTRLTVL.

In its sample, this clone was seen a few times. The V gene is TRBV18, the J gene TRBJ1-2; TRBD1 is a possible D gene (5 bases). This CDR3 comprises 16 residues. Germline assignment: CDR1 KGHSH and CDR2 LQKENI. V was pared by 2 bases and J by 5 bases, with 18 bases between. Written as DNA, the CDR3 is TGTGCCAGCTCACCAGCGGGGTCGGGGGAAGGTTATGGCTACACCTTC. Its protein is CASSPAGSGEGYGYTF.

The CDR3 coding sequence is TGTGCCAGCAGCGTAGTTAGCGGGAGAGGTGAGCAGTTCTTC. Translation: CASSVVSGRGEQFF. This chain joins TRBV9 and TRBJ2-1; 9 bases agree with TRBD2. Trimming at V came to 0 bases and at J to 9 bases, leaving 4 bases not matched to a gene. In germline, CDR1 is SGDLS, CDR2 YYNGEE. The CDR3 has 14 amino acids.